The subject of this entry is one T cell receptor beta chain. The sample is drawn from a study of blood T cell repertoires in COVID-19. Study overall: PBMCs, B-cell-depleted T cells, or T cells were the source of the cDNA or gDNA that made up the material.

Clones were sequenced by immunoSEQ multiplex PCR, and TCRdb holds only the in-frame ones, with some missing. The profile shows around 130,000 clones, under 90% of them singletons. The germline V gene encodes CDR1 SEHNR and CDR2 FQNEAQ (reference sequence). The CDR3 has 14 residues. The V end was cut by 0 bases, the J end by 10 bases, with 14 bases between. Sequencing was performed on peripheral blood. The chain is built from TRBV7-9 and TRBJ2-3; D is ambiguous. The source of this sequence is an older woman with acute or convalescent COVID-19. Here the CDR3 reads CASSLAWSEAAQYF. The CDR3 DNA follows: TGTGCCAGCAGCTTAGCTTGGTCTGAGGCGGCGCAGTATTTT. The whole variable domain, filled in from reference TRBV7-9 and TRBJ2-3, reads DTGVSQNPRHKITKRGQNVTFRCDPISEHNRLYWYRQTLGQGPEFLTYFQNEAQLEKSRLLSDRFSAERPKGSFSTLEIQRTEQGDSAMYLCASSLAWSEAAQYFGPGTRLTVL.